These 30 T cell receptor beta chains share one sample of origin, sequenced in a study of shared clonotypes between healthy human individuals. Data came from immunoSEQ multiplex PCR; TCRdb stores just in-frame clones and leaves some out. The repertoire includes about 680,000 clones, 92% of them detected once, and approximately 24% sits in the top ten. Naive-designated CD8 cells lacked CD45RO, were positively enriched for CCR7, and omitted terminally differentiated effector memory CD45RA+ cells. Sequenced input: naive CD8+ T cells sorted from blood. The source is a man aged 30-40 years in good health.

The chain has TRBV7-9 and TRBJ2-7; 7 nucleotides align to TRBD1. Unmatched junction bases numbered 12, after V lost 2 bases and J lost 8 bases. Per the germline V gene, CDR1 is SEHNR and CDR2 is FQNEAQ (reference sequence). The CDR3 totals 15 residues. The CDR3 DNA reads as TGTGCCAGCAGCTTAACTGACAGGGTGAAATATAAGCAGTACTTC. This translates into CASSLTDRVKYKQYF. The variable domain in full, with the rest retrieved from reference TRBV7-9 and TRBJ2-7, is DTGVSQNPRHKITKRGQNVTFRCDPISEHNRLYWYRQTLGQGPEFLTYFQNEAQLEKSRLLSDRFSAERPKGSFSTLEIQRTEQGDSAMYLCASSLTDRVKYKQYFGPGTRLTVT.

The chain employs TRBV7-9 and TRBJ2-5, with D possibly matching TRBD1 (5 bases). Trimming took off 5 bases at V and 5 bases at J, with 15 bases between the two ends. From germline, CDR1 is SEHNR and CDR2 FQNEAQ (reference sequence). The CDR3 has 14 residues. CDR3 loop: CASSQLSGLETQYF. The CDR3 nucleotides read TGTGCCAGCAGCCAATTATCAGGGTTGGAGACCCAGTACTTC.

CDR3 DNA: TGCGCCAGCAGTGAGGGCAGTACGAACACCGGGGAGCTGTTTTTT. Translation gives CASSEGSTNTGELFF. The chain uses TRBV10-1 and TRBJ2-2, with unresolved D. The CDR3 contains 15 residues. CDR1 and CDR2 from the germline V gene are WNHNN and SYGVQD (reference sequence). The V and J ends lost 2 bases and 0 bases respectively, with 7 bases between them.

The chain uses TRBV27 and TRBJ1-4, with D uncertain. This CDR3 has 16 amino acids. Germline CDR1 MNHEY, CDR2 SMNVEV (reference sequence). Between the trimmed V and J ends, which lost 7 bases and 1 base, there was a span of 16 bases. CDR3 coding DNA: TGTGCCAGCACCTCCGGGCCAACGGGAACTAATGAAAAACTGTTTTTT. Amino acid sequence: CASTSGPTGTNEKLFF.

J is TRBJ1-4 and V is TRBV7-9; D gene ambiguous. The length of the CDR3 is 17 residues. Germline CDR1 and CDR2: SEHNR and FQNEAQ (reference sequence). V was pared by 2 bases and J by 1 base, with 14 bases between. As DNA, the CDR3 is TGTGCCAGCAGCTTACTCGCTACTGGGCGAACTAATGAAAAACTGTTTTTT. Its protein is CASSLLATGRTNEKLFF.

The J gene is TRBJ2-7, the V gene TRBV2, with TRBD1 identical over 9 bases. The CDR3 is 14 residues long. The germline gives CDR1 SNHLY, CDR2 FYNNEI. V was pared by 5 bases and J by 5 bases, with 7 bases of the junction left unmatched. The CDR3 region has the DNA TGTGCCAGCAGTCCCCAGGACAGGGGACACGAGCAGTACTTC. Translation gives CASSPQDRGHEQYF.

V gene TRBV19 combines with J gene TRBJ2-1, with 8 nucleotides matching TRBD2. This CDR3 contains 14 residues. The V segment lost 8 bases and the J segment 4 bases; nucleotides outside the gene matches: 7. Germline V gene data show CDR1 as LNHDA and CDR2 as SQIVND (reference sequence). CDR3: CASSVAGGYNEQFF. The CDR3, as DNA: TGTGCCAGTTCTGTCGCGGGAGGATACAATGAGCAGTTCTTC.

The chain uses TRBV29-1 and TRBJ2-3, with TRBD2 matching 13 bases. The trim removed 7 bases at V and 4 bases at J, leaving 8 bases unmatched. There are 15 residues in the CDR3. CDR1 is SQVTM, CDR2 ANQGSEA, per germline. The CDR3 nucleotides read TGCAGCGCCGTGGGTACTAGCGGGAGGGCAGATACGCAGTATTTT. The encoded protein is CSAVGTSGRADTQYF.

The J gene is TRBJ1-1, the V gene TRBV9, with D unclear. The CDR3 is 16 residues long. Germline CDR1 and CDR2: SGDLS and YYNGEE. The germline V and J ends were trimmed by 0 bases and 4 bases, with 16 bases remaining between them. CDR3 amino acids: CASSVATTPSGTEAFF. CDR3 sequence (DNA): TGTGCCAGCAGCGTAGCTACGACCCCTTCGGGCACTGAAGCTTTCTTT.

The count of this clone is one. V is TRBV19 and J is TRBJ1-5; D is possibly TRBD1 (6 bases). V lost 6 bases, J lost 7 bases, and 13 bases lay in between. The CDR3 is made up of 13 amino acids. Germline V gives CDR1 LNHDA, CDR2 SQIVND (reference sequence). The CDR3 DNA sequence: TGTGCCAGTAGACCGAGGGGGGCCCAGCCCCAGCATTTT. Amino acid sequence: CASRPRGAQPQHF.

This clone showed up just once. V is TRBV27 and J is TRBJ2-7, with 7 bases that match TRBD2. The CDR3 runs 17 residues. The germline gives CDR1 MNHEY, CDR2 SMNVEV (reference sequence). Germline trimming cut 2 bases from V and 3 bases from J; bases unmatched to any gene: 13. CDR3: CASSLGARELLNYEQYF. The CDR3 bases are TGTGCCAGCAGTTTAGGCGCGCGGGAGTTACTAAACTACGAGCAGTACTTC.

This chain links TRBV6-5 with TRBJ2-7; D may match TRBD1 or TRBD2 (5 bases each). The germline V gene has CDR1 MNHEY and CDR2 SVGAGI. Trimming took 0 bases from V and 2 from J, leaving 11 bases between them. This CDR3 spans 15 amino acids. DNA for the CDR3: TGTGCCAGCAGTTACTCCGGGACGGAACCCTACGAGCAGTACTTC. It encodes CASSYSGTEPYEQYF.

The V gene is TRBV6-1, the J gene TRBJ2-7; tentatively, D is TRBD1 or TRBD2 (5 bases each). This CDR3 has 21 amino acids. V shed 1 base and J shed 5 bases, with 33 bases lying between them. Looked up from germline, CDR1 is MNHNS and CDR2 is SASEGT. This chain's CDR3 is CASSEVFNTNTPGTHPDEQYF. In DNA form, the CDR3 reads TGTGCCAGCAGTGAAGTTTTTAATACGAACACTCCAGGGACCCATCCCGACGAGCAGTACTTC.

This chain joins TRBV18 and TRBJ2-2, with 7 bases that match TRBD2. Germline V gene lookup returns CDR1 KGHSH and CDR2 LQKENI. Trimming removed 5 bases from V and 1 base from J; junction bases left unmatched: 7. The CDR3 has 16 residues. As DNA, the CDR3 is TGTGCCAGCTCATCGTTAGCGGGCGAGAACACCGGGGAGCTGTTTTTT. As protein: CASSSLAGENTGELFF.

The CDR3 sequence is CASSHWGEQYF. DNA of the CDR3: TGTGCCAGCAGCCACTGGGGGGAGCAGTACTTC. V and J are TRBV11-2 and TRBJ2-7, with D possibly called TRBD1 or TRBD2 (5 bases each). V was clipped by 5 bases and J by 7 bases, with 9 bases between them. Germline V gene lookup returns CDR1 SGHAT and CDR2 FQNNGV. The CDR3 totals 11 residues.

This rearrangement joins TRBV6-5 to TRBJ2-7; 8 nucleotides agree with TRBD1. Germline values: CDR1 MNHEY, CDR2 SVGAGI. The trim removed 6 bases at V and 6 bases at J, leaving 4 bases unmatched. This CDR3 has 12 amino acids. The CDR3 nucleotides read TGTGCCAGCAGAACGACAGGGGCCGAGCAGTACTTC. Protein: CASRTTGAEQYF.

About this clone itself: Mismatch with germline at one junction end may stem from a read error. The chain carries TRBV6-1 and TRBJ1-5; 10 bases are a match to TRBD1. CDR3 size: 15 residues. CDR1 MNHNS and CDR2 SASEGT come from the germline V gene. The CDR3 region is CASRTGGTSTQPQHF. CDR3 in DNA: TGTGCCAGCAGGACAGGGGGCACGAGCACTCAGCCCCAGCATTTT.

CDR3 sequence: CSVPQGEARNEQFF. CDR3 in DNA: TGCAGCGTTCCACAGGGGGAGGCTCGAAATGAGCAGTTCTTC. The genes are TRBV29-1 and TRBJ2-1, with 8 bases matching TRBD1. CDR3 length: 14 residues. Germline V gene sequence: CDR1 SQVTM, CDR2 ANQGSEA. The V and J ends lost 5 bases and 7 bases, in that order; junction bases with no gene match: 10.

The rearrangement joins TRBV4-2 to TRBJ2-7, with TRBD2 matching over 12 bases. In germline, CDR1 is LGHNA, CDR2 YNFKEQ. CDR3 length: 16 residues. V gave up 3 bases and J gave up 2 bases; unmatched junction bases: 5. The CDR3 DNA sequence: TGTGCCAGCAGCCAGGTAGGGACTAGCGGGCCCTACGAGCAGTACTTC. This codes for CASSQVGTSGPYEQYF.

The chain employs TRBV28 and TRBJ2-1; 7 bases match TRBD1. Germline CDR1 reads MDHEN; CDR2 reads SYDVKM. Trimming at V came to 6 bases and at J to 1 base, leaving 6 bases not matched to a gene. This CDR3 region has 15 residues. This CDR3 reads CASRTTGWSYNEQFF. The CDR3 DNA reads as TGTGCCAGCAGAACGACAGGGTGGTCCTACAATGAGCAGTTCTTC.

Notes on this clone: Other DNA sequences from this sample encode an identical CDR3 as well. This chain uses TRBV7-9 with TRBJ1-3; no firm D call. Between the trimmed V and J ends, which lost 2 bases and 4 bases, there was a span of 3 bases. CDR3 length: 12 residues. Germline V CDR1 and CDR2: SEHNR, FQNEAQ (reference sequence). The CDR3 spells CASSLRGNTIYF. CDR3 DNA sequence: TGTGCCAGCAGCTTAAGGGGAAACACCATATATTTT. The whole variable domain, filled in from reference TRBV7-9 and TRBJ1-3, reads DTGVSQNPRHKITKRGQNVTFRCDPISEHNRLYWYRQTLGQGPEFLTYFQNEAQLEKSRLLSDRFSAERPKGSFSTLEIQRTEQGDSAMYLCASSLRGNTIYFGEGSWLTVV.

The genes are TRBV15 and TRBJ2-3; tentatively, D is TRBD1 (6 bases). Germline V CDR1 and CDR2: LNHNV, YYDKDF (reference sequence). Deletions cut 5 bases from V and 2 bases from J, with 17 bases between. The CDR3 contains 16 residues. This CDR3 is CATSAGAERLTDTQYF. CDR3 nucleotides: TGTGCCACCAGCGCAGGGGCCGAGAGACTCACAGATACGCAGTATTTT.

The chain joins TRBV5-1 to TRBJ2-7, with a tentative D call TRBD1 (5 bases). The CDR3 contains 13 residues. Trimming removed 6 bases at V and 0 bases at J, with 10 bases between. Germline V gives CDR1 SGHRS, CDR2 YFSETQ. As DNA, the CDR3 is TGCGCCAGCATGGGTGACAGCTCCTACGAGCAGTACTTC. Protein: CASMGDSSYEQYF.

The chain recombines TRBV25-1 with TRBJ1-1; possibly TRBD1 for D (5 bases). Germline values: CDR1 MGHDK, CDR2 SYGVNS. This CDR3 contains 11 residues. Trimming stripped 7 bases from V and 5 bases from J, with 8 bases between. The CDR3, as DNA: TGTGCCAGCAAGTGGGGGACTGAAGCTTTCTTT. Amino acid sequence: CASKWGTEAFF.

The chain employs TRBV27 and TRBJ2-3, with TRBD2 identical over 7 bases. V shed 3 bases, J shed 3 bases, and the junction held 6 bases outside the gene matches. The CDR3 extends over 15 amino acids. In germline, CDR1 is MNHEY, CDR2 SMNVEV (reference sequence). CDR3 sequence: CASSLGGRRTDTQYF. The DNA of the CDR3 is TGTGCCAGCAGTTTGGGCGGGAGACGGACAGATACGCAGTATTTT.

This clone was seen a single time. V is TRBV29-1 and J is TRBJ2-2; a possible D gene is TRBD2 (6 bases). The CDR3 is 17 residues long. CDR1 and CDR2 from the germline V gene are SQVTM and ANQGSEA. Trimming cost V 1 base and J 7 bases, with 22 bases left between them. CDR3 bases: TGCAGCGTTGAAGGAATCCCTCACGGGACTCAAAGCGGGGAGCTGTTTTTT. This encodes CSVEGIPHGTQSGELFF.

DNA for the CDR3: TGTGCCAGCAGCTTAGCCTATTCCCTAGGGACTGAAGCTTTCTTT. It is translated as CASSLAYSLGTEAFF. V and J are TRBV7-8 and TRBJ1-1; D not certain. Germline V gene lookup returns CDR1 SGHVS and CDR2 FQNEAQ. The CDR3 runs to 15 residues. Deletions cut 0 bases from V and 5 bases from J, with 13 bases between.

V is TRBV10-1 and J is TRBJ1-3, with D hard to call. The CDR3 has 15 amino acids. V was cut by 3 bases and J by 2 bases, with 11 bases left in between. CDR1 and CDR2 from the germline V gene are WNHNN and SYGVQD (reference sequence). The CDR3 sequence: CASSDNLIPGNTIYF. The CDR3 coding sequence is TGCGCCAGCAGTGACAACCTAATACCTGGAAACACCATATATTTT.

In this sample, this clone turned up once. V usage is TRBV15 and J usage is TRBJ1-3; D is undetermined. The CDR3 runs to 15 residues. V gave up 1 base and J gave up 6 bases, with 13 bases separating them. The germline CDR1 and CDR2 sequences are LNHNV and YYDKDF (reference sequence). The DNA of the CDR3 is TGTGCCACCAGCAGAGTTCTGGGTTCGGCAAACACCATATATTTT. Protein: CATSRVLGSANTIYF.

V gene TRBV10-1 combines with J gene TRBJ2-7, with TRBD2 matching over 8 bases. Germline-derived CDR1 and CDR2 are WNHNN and SYGVQD (reference sequence). The CDR3 consists of 14 residues. The junction had 6 bases not matched to a gene; V was cut back by 5 bases and J by 3 bases. CDR3 sequence: CASSPAGDNYEQYF. Here the CDR3 DNA reads TGCGCCAGCAGTCCAGCGGGAGATAACTACGAGCAGTACTTC.